This T cell receptor (beta chain) is from a study of cytomegalovirus exposure and HLA in healthy donors. About the study: It was reported in a later analysis that the 120 or so validation repertoires used the same platform as the 666 first-cohort repertoires.

V shed 3 bases and J 6 bases; nucleotides not matched to a gene: 3. CDR3 length: 14 residues. Germline-derived CDR1 and CDR2 are SGDLS and YYNGEE. Sequenced by immunoSEQ multiplex PCR; TCRdb stores in-frame clones only, minus some. Among 90,000 to 150,000 clones, about 83% were seen once, and the ten largest hold about 2.2%. Findings of the study overall: Most sequenced TCRs were rare (though some public TCRs occurred in many donors).

Remarks on this clone: As yet, its antigen is unknown.

The genes are TRBV9 and TRBJ2-1, with 10 bases identical to TRBD1. The TCR was taken from a woman in her thirties in good health and CMV-seronegative. Sequencing input: PBMCs. DNA of the CDR3: TGTGCCAGCAGCGCCGACAGGGGGCGCAATGAGCAGTTCTTC. Protein product: CASSADRGRNEQFF.